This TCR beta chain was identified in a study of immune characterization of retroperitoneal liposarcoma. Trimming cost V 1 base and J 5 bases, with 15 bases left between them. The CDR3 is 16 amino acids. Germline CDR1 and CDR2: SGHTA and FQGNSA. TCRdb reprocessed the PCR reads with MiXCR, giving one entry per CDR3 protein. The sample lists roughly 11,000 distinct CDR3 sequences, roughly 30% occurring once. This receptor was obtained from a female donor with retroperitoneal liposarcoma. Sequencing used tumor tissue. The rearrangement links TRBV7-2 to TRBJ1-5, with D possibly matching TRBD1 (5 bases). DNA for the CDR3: TGTGCCAGCAGCTTAGGGTCCGGGGCTCGGTATCAGCCCCAGCATTTT. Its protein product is CASSLGSGARYQPQHF.